A selection of T cell receptor beta chains follows, all from one sample in a study of regulatory T cells in long-lasting Graves disease. TCRdb reanalysed the multiplex PCR reads using MiXCR and keeps one entry per CDR3 protein. Here the sample spans 200,000 to 300,000 distinct CDR3 sequences, 20% being singletons. The sample here was peripheral blood mononuclear cells (PBMCs), taken at new diagnosis, from a patient treated with antithyroid drugs. The receptors derive from a female donor with Graves disease. The CDR3 runs from the conserved cysteine through the conserved F or W. Each record gives: D gene, V gene, J gene, clone size, CDR3 DNA, CDR3 protein. A D gene is named only where the DNA matches it firmly. Size is stated for part of the rows, as once, few or many counts, or as a class when the clone is expanded.

D gene: TRBD2
V gene: TRBV20-1
J gene: TRBJ2-5
clone size: many
CDR3 DNA: TGCAGTGCTAGATCCGCGGGAGGCAACCAAGAGACCCAGTACTTC
CDR3 protein: CSARSAGGNQETQYF

D gene: TRBD2
V gene: TRBV6-2/TRBV6-3
J gene: TRBJ2-1
clone size: few
CDR3 DNA: TGTGCCAGCAGTTACTCGACTAGCGGTGAGCAGTTCTTC
CDR3 protein: CASSYSTSGEQFF

D gene: TRBD1
V gene: TRBV11-1
J gene: TRBJ2-1
clone size: .
CDR3 DNA: TGTGCCAGCAGCTCACCTAGAGGGACAGGGGGTCGTCTTGTTAATCTCAATGAGCAGTTCTTC
CDR3 protein: CASSSPRGTGGRLVNLNEQFF

D gene: TRBD2
V gene: TRBV7-2
J gene: TRBJ2-1
clone size: many
CDR3 DNA: TGTGCCAGCAGTCCCGGGGCTAGCGGGGGGGCCCCGTTCTTC
CDR3 protein: CASSPGASGGAPFF

D gene: TRBD1
V gene: TRBV20-1
J gene: TRBJ1-2
clone size: .
CDR3 DNA: TGCAGTGCCTTAGCGGGACAGGGGGGCGGCTACACCTTC
CDR3 protein: CSALAGQGGGYTF

D gene: .
V gene: TRBV12-3/TRBV12-4
J gene: TRBJ2-1
clone size: many
CDR3 DNA: TGTGCCACACTAAACCAGGAGGGGCAGTTCTTC
CDR3 protein: CATLNQEGQFF

D gene: .
V gene: TRBV6-5
J gene: TRBJ2-5
clone size: many
CDR3 DNA: TGTGCCAGCAGTTATACCCGGGGGCGGCAAGAGACCCAGTACTTC
CDR3 protein: CASSYTRGRQETQYF

D gene: TRBD1
V gene: TRBV4-2
J gene: TRBJ1-5
clone size: .
CDR3 DNA: TGTGCCAGCAGCCAGGGGACAGGGTATAGCAATCAGCCCCAGCATTTT
CDR3 protein: CASSQGTGYSNQPQHF

D gene: .
V gene: TRBV6-2/TRBV6-3
J gene: TRBJ1-5
clone size: many
CDR3 DNA: TGTGCCAGCAGTTACATGGGTAGCAATCAGCCCCAGCATTTT
CDR3 protein: CASSYMGSNQPQHF

D gene: .
V gene: TRBV5-1
J gene: TRBJ2-1
clone size: many
CDR3 DNA: TGCGCCAGCAGCTTGGGAGAGGTCTACAATGAGCAGTTCTTC
CDR3 protein: CASSLGEVYNEQFF

D gene: TRBD2
V gene: TRBV5-1
J gene: TRBJ2-1
clone size: few
CDR3 DNA: TGCGCCAGCAGCGAGAGTCCCCAGCGGGGGCCAGGGCAGCAGTTCTTC
CDR3 protein: CASSESPQRGPGQQFF

D gene: .
V gene: TRBV19
J gene: TRBJ2-3
clone size: many
CDR3 DNA: TGTGCCAGTGTTAGCGGACGCCGCACAGATACGCAGTATTTT
CDR3 protein: CASVSGRRTDTQYF

D gene: .
V gene: TRBV11-2
J gene: TRBJ1-2
clone size: many
CDR3 DNA: TGTGCCAGCAGCTTAGAACCAGGCCAAAACTATGGCTACACCTTC
CDR3 protein: CASSLEPGQNYGYTF

D gene: .
V gene: TRBV12-3/TRBV12-4
J gene: TRBJ2-7
clone size: many
CDR3 DNA: TGTGCCAGCAGTTTGGACCGGGACCGGTACTACGAGCAGTACTTC
CDR3 protein: CASSLDRDRYYEQYF

D gene: TRBD1
V gene: TRBV24-1
J gene: TRBJ2-3
clone size: few
CDR3 DNA: TGTGCCATTAGTGGGGACAGGTACCTAGATACGCAGTATTTT
CDR3 protein: CAISGDRYLDTQYF

D gene: .
V gene: TRBV9
J gene: TRBJ1-3
clone size: many
CDR3 DNA: TGTGCCAGCAGCGTAGGTGGTGCTGGAAACACCATATATTTT
CDR3 protein: CASSVGGAGNTIYF

D gene: .
V gene: TRBV6-1
J gene: TRBJ2-1
clone size: many
CDR3 DNA: TGTGCCAGCAGACTTGATGGTGGGGGGGGCTTAGATTGGAATGAGCAGTTCTTC
CDR3 protein: CASRLDGGGGLDWNEQFF

D gene: .
V gene: TRBV5-1
J gene: TRBJ2-5
clone size: .
CDR3 DNA: TGCGCCAGCAGCTTGGGTGGGGCGCGTATGGAGACCCAGTACTTC
CDR3 protein: CASSLGGARMETQYF

D gene: .
V gene: TRBV15
J gene: TRBJ1-4
clone size: many
CDR3 DNA: TGTGCCACCAGCAGAGATCCGGGGGCATATTATGAAAAACTGTTTTTT
CDR3 protein: CATSRDPGAYYEKLFF

D gene: .
V gene: TRBV12-3/TRBV12-4
J gene: TRBJ1-5
clone size: many
CDR3 DNA: TGTGCCAGCACCACTGAAGGCCAGCCCCAGCATTTT
CDR3 protein: CASTTEGQPQHF

D gene: .
V gene: TRBV7-3
J gene: TRBJ2-3
clone size: many
CDR3 DNA: TGTGCCAGCAGCTTATCGGTGTGGGGTGACACGCAGTATTTT
CDR3 protein: CASSLSVWGDTQYF

D gene: .
V gene: TRBV30
J gene: TRBJ1-5
clone size: many
CDR3 DNA: TGTGCCTGGAGTGTTGGTAATCAGCCCCAGCATTTT
CDR3 protein: CAWSVGNQPQHF